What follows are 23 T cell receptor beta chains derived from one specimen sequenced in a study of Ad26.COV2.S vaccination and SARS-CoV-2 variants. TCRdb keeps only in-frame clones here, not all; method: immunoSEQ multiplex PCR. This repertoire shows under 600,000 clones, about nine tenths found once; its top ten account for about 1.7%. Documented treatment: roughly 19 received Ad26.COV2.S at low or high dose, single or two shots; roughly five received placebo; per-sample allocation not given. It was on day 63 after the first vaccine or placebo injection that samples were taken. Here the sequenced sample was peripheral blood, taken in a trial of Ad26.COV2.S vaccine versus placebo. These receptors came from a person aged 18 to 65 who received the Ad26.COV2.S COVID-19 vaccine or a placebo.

CDR3 coding DNA: TGCGCCAGCAGCTTCCAGGGACTACAACAAGAGACCCAGTACTTC. Its protein is CASSFQGLQQETQYF. J is TRBJ2-5 and V is TRBV5-1, with 7 nucleotides matching TRBD2. Per the germline V gene, CDR1 is SGHRS and CDR2 is YFSETQ. V lost 2 bases to trimming and J lost 2 bases; unmatched junction nucleotides: 6. This CDR3 comprises 15 residues.

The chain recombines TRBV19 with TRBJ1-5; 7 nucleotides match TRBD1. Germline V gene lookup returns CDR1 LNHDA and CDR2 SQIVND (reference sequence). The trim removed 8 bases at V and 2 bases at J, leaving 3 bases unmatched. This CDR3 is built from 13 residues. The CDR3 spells CASSDRGNQPQHF. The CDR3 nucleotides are TGTGCCAGTTCCGACAGGGGCAATCAGCCCCAGCATTTT.

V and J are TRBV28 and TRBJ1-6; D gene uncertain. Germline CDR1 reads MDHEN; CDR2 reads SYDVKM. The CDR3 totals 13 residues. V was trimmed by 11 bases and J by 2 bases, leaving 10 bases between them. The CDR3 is CAASPTYNSPLHF. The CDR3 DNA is TGTGCCGCATCCCCAACCTATAATTCACCCCTCCACTTT. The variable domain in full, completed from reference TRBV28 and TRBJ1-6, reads DVKVTQSSRYLVKRTGEKVFLECVQDMDHENMFWYRQDPGLGLRLIYFSYDVKMKEKGDIPEGYSVSREKKERFSLILESASTNQTSMYLCAASPTYNSPLHFGNGTRLTVT.

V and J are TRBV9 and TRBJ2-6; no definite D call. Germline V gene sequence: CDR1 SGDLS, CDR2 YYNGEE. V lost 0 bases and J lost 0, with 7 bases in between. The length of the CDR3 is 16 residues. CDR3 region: CASSVGSYSGANVLTF. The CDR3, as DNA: TGTGCCAGCAGCGTAGGGAGTTACTCTGGGGCCAACGTCCTGACTTTC.

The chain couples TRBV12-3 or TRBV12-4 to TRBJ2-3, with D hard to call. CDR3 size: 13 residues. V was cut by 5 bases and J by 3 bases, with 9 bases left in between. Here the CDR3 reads CASSPSGTDTQYF. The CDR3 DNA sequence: TGTGCCAGCAGTCCCAGTGGGACAGATACGCAGTATTTT.

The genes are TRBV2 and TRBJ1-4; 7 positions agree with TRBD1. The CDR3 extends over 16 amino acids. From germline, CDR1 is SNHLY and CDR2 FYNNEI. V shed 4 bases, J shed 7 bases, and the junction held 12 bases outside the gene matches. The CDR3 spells CASSVNRGKEGEKLFF. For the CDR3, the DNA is TGTGCCAGCAGTGTTAACAGGGGAAAGGAGGGTGAAAAACTGTTTTTT.

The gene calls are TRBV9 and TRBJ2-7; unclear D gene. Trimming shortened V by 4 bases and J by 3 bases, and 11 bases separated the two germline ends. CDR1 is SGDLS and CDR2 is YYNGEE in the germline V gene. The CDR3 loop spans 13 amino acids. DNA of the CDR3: TGTGCCAGCAGCTCCCCGCGCAGCTACGAGCAGTACTTC. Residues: CASSSPRSYEQYF.

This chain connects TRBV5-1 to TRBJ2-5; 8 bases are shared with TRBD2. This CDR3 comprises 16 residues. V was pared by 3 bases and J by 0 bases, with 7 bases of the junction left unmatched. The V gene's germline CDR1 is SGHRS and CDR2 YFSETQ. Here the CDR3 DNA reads TGCGCCAGCAGCTCCGTGGCGGGGGGTAACCAAGAGACCCAGTACTTC. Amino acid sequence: CASSSVAGGNQETQYF. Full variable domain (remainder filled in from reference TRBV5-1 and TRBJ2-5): KAGVTQTPRYLIKTRGQQVTLSCSPISGHRSVSWYQQTPGQGLQFLFEYFSETQRNKGNFPGRFSGRQFSNSRSEMNVSTLELGDSALYLCASSSVAGGNQETQYFGPGTRLLVL.

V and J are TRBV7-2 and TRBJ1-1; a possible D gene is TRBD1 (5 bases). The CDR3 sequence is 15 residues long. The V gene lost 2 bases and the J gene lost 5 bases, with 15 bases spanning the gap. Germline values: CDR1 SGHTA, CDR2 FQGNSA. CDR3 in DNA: TGTGCCAGCAGCTTAACCCGGGACCCCGAGACTGAAGCTTTCTTT. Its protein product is CASSLTRDPETEAFF.

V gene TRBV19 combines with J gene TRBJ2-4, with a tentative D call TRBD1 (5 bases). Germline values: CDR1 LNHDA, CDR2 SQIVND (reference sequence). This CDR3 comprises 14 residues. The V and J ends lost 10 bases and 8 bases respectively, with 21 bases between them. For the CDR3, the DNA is TGTGCCACCCGCTCGAATCAGGGTCCATACATTCAGTACTTC. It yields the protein CATRSNQGPYIQYF.

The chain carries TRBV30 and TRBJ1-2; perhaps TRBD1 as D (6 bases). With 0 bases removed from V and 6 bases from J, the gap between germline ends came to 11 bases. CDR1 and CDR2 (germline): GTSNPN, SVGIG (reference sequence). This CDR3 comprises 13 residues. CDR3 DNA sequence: TGTGCCTGGAGTGTATCCAGGGGCGATGGCTACACCTTC. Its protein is CAWSVSRGDGYTF.

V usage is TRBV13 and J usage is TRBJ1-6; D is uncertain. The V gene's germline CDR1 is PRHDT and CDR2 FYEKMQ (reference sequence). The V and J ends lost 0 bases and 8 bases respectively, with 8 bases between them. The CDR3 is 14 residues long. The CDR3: CASSLGSGYSPLHF. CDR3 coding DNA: TGTGCCAGCAGCTTAGGGTCGGGGTATTCACCCCTCCACTTT.

DNA for the CDR3: TGCGCCAGCAGCCGGGGACTCCTCGGGGACTACGAGCAGTACTTC. Its protein product is CASSRGLLGDYEQYF. The V and J genes are TRBV5-1 and TRBJ2-7; a weak D match, TRBD2 (6 bases). This CDR3 region has 15 residues. The V end was cut by 4 bases, the J end by 3 bases, with 17 bases between. Germline-derived CDR1 and CDR2 are SGHRS and YFSETQ. Filled out from reference TRBV5-1 and TRBJ2-7, the complete variable domain reads KAGVTQTPRYLIKTRGQQVTLSCSPISGHRSVSWYQQTPGQGLQFLFEYFSETQRNKGNFPGRFSGRQFSNSRSEMNVSTLELGDSALYLCASSRGLLGDYEQYFGPGTRLTVT.

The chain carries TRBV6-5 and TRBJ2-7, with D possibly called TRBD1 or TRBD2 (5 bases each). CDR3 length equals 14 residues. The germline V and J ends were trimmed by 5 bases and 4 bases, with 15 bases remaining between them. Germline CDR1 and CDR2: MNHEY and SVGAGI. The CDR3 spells CASSRTGTLYEQYF. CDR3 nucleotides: TGTGCCAGCAGTCGGACCGGGACCTTATACGAGCAGTACTTC.

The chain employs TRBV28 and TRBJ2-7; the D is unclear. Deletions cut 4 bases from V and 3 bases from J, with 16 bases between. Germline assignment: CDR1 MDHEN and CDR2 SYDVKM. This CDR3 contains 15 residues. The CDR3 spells CASSSPLGGDYEQYF. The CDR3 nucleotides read TGTGCCAGCAGTTCCCCATTGGGCGGAGACTACGAGCAGTACTTC.

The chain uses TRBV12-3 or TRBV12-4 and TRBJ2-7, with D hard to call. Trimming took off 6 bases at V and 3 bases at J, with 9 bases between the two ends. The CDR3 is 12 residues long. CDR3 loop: CASSALGYEQYF. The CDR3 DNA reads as TGTGCCAGCAGCGCCCTCGGCTACGAGCAGTACTTC.

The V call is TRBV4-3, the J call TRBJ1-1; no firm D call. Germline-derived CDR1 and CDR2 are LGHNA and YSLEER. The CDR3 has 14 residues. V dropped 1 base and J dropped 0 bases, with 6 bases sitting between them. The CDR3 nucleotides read TGCGCCAGCAGCCAAGGACAATTGAACACTGAAGCTTTCTTT. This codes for CASSQGQLNTEAFF.

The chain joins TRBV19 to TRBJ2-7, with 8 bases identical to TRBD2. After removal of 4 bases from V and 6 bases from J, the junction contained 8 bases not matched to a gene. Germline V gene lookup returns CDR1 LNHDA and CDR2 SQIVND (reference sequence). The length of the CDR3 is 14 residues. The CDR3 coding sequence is TGTGCCAGTAGTACGGGGGCTAGCGGGCTCGAGCAGTACTTC. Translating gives CASSTGASGLEQYF.

The CDR3 sequence is CASSVGAGTTHSTDTQYF. The CDR3 coding sequence is TGTGCCAGCAGCGTCGGAGCCGGGACTACCCATAGCACAGATACGCAGTATTTT. This rearrangement joins TRBV9 to TRBJ2-3; 7 bases agree with TRBD2. The J segment lost 0 bases and the V segment lost 2 bases, leaving 12 bases of the junction unmatched. CDR1 and CDR2 (germline): SGDLS, YYNGEE. This CDR3 is built from 18 residues.

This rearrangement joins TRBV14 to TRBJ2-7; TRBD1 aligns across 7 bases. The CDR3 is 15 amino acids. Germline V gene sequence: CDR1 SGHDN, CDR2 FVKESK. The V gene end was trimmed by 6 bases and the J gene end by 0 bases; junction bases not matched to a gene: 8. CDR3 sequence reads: CASSRDSPSSYEQYF. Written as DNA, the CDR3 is TGTGCCAGCAGTCGGGACAGCCCGAGCTCCTACGAGCAGTACTTC.

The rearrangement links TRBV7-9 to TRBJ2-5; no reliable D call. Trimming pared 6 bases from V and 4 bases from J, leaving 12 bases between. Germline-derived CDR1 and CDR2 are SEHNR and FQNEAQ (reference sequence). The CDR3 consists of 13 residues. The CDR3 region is CASRLSQRETQYF. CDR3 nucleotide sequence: TGTGCCAGCAGGCTCTCGCAGCGAGAGACCCAGTACTTC. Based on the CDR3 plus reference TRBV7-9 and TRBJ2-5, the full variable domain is DTGVSQNPRHKITKRGQNVTFRCDPISEHNRLYWYRQTLGQGPEFLTYFQNEAQLEKSRLLSDRFSAERPKGSFSTLEIQRTEQGDSAMYLCASRLSQRETQYFGPGTRLLVL.

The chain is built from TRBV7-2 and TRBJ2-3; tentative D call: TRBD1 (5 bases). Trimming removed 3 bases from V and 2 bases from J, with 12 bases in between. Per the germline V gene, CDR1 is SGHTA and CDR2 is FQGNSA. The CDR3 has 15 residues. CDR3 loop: CASSFEAGSTDTQYF. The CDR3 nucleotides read TGTGCCAGCAGCTTCGAGGCAGGGTCCACAGATACGCAGTATTTT.

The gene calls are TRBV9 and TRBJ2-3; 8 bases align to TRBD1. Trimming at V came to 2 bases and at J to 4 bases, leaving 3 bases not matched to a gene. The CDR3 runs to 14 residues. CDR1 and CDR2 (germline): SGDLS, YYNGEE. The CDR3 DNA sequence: TGTGCCAGCAGCGTCCAGGGACAGGCAGATACGCAGTATTTT. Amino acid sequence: CASSVQGQADTQYF.